Shown below are 4 T cell receptor beta chains from a single sample sequenced in a study of OX40 agonist ivuxolimab in advanced cancers. Here immunoSEQ multiplex PCR was the method, and the copy in TCRdb shows in-frame clones only, minus some. The data show 80,000 to 100,000 clones, with 80% to 90% seen just once and 0.8% to 1% held by the top ten. Sequenced here: CD4+ or CD8+ T cells sorted from blood, sampled in a trial of the OX40 agonist ivuxolimab. The receptors come from an adult with an advanced solid tumor such as melanoma, head and neck, liver or kidney cancer.

The chain couples TRBV7-6 to TRBJ2-1; 9 positions agree with TRBD1. The ends lost 5 bases at V and 0 bases at J; junction bases unmatched: 14. CDR3 size: 19 residues. Germline CDR1 SGHVS, CDR2 FNYEAQ. Here the CDR3 DNA reads TGTGCCAGCAGCCCCGGGACAGGGATCCACTCGGGCTCCTACAATGAGCAGTTCTTC. It encodes CASSPGTGIHSGSYNEQFF.

The chain recombines TRBV11-1 with TRBJ2-5; D gene unclear. The CDR3 runs 14 residues. Germline values: CDR1 SGHAT, CDR2 FQDESV (reference sequence). V lost 2 bases and J lost 4, with 11 bases in between. The CDR3 sequence: CASSLSQAGETQYF. In DNA, the CDR3 is TGTGCCAGCAGCTTATCCCAGGCCGGAGAGACCCAGTACTTC.

The genes are TRBV2 and TRBJ1-2; D uncertain. This CDR3 region has 13 residues. V dropped 1 base and J dropped 6 bases, with 9 bases sitting between them. The germline V gene encodes CDR1 SNHLY and CDR2 FYNNEI. CDR3 protein: CASSEGPAHGYTF. In nucleotides, the CDR3 is TGTGCCAGCAGTGAAGGGCCCGCCCATGGCTACACCTTC.

The chain joins TRBV19 to TRBJ2-1; 8 bases line up with TRBD2. This CDR3 spans 15 amino acids. Losses at the gene ends were 5 bases for V and 5 bases for J; bases not matched to a gene: 8. CDR1 and CDR2 (germline): LNHDA, SQIVND (reference sequence). The CDR3 is CASSPPGLGNNEQFF. The CDR3 nucleotides read TGTGCCAGTAGTCCTCCGGGACTAGGTAACAATGAGCAGTTCTTC. The full variable domain, completed using reference TRBV19 and TRBJ2-1, is DGGITQSPKYLFRKEGQNVTLSCEQNLNHDAMYWYRQDPGQGLRLIYYSQIVNDFQKGDIAEGYSVSREKKESFPLTVTSAQKNPTAFYLCASSPPGLGNNEQFFGPGTRLTVL.